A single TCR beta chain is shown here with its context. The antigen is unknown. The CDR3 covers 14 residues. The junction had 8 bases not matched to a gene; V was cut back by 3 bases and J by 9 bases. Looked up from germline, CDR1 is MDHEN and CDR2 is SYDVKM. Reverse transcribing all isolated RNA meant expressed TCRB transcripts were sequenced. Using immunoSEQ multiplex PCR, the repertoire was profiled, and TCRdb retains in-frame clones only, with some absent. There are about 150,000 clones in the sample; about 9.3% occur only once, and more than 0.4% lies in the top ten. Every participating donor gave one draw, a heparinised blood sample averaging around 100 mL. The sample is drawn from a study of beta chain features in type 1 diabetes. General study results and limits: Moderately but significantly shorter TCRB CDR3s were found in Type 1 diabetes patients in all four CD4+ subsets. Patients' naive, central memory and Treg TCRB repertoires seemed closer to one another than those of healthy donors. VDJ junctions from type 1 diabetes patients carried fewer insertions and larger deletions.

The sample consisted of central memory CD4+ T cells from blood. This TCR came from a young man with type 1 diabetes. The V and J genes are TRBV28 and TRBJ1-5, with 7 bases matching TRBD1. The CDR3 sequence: CASSFRQGRGPQHF. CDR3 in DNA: TGTGCCAGCAGTTTTAGACAGGGCAGGGGGCCCCAGCATTTT.